Listed here are 19 T cell receptor beta chains from one sample, sequenced in a study of T cell repertoires in cytomegalovirus infection. These receptors' antigens are unknown. TCRdb recomputed calls from the reads with MiXCR, one row per CDR3 protein. Of about 890,000 distinct CDR3 sequences detected, less than 35% appear once; the ten largest clones hold over 11%. Specimen: cultured CD8+ T cells from PBMCs, collected from culture after CMV antigen stimulation. These receptors were taken from a human donor in good health (CMV status not recorded). Some clones in this sample may be carry-over from other donors' samples.

In its sample, this clonotype was seen many times. The chain joins TRBV6-1 to TRBJ1-5; D gene unclear. Per germline, CDR1 MNHNS and CDR2 SASEGT. The CDR3 is made up of 14 amino acids. The V end lost 6 bases, the J end lost 2 bases, and 11 bases lay between the germline ends. The CDR3 region has the DNA TGTGCCAGCAGGGACCTCTTAGGCAATCAGCCCCAGCATTTT. Its translation is CASRDLLGNQPQHF.

This clonotype was detected only a few times. This chain uses TRBV6-1 with TRBJ1-6; the D gene is possibly TRBD1 (5 bases). This CDR3 spans 14 amino acids. V was cut by 5 bases and J by 6 bases, with 11 bases left in between. In germline, CDR1 is MNHNS, CDR2 SASEGT. As DNA, the CDR3 is TGTGCCAGCAGTTCGGGACTCTCTAATTCACCCCTCCACTTT. This encodes CASSSGLSNSPLHF.

V is TRBV12-3 or TRBV12-4 and J is TRBJ1-2, with D possibly being TRBD1 (5 bases). The V gene lost 5 bases and the J gene lost 4 bases, with 11 bases spanning the gap. The CDR3 contains 13 residues. In DNA form, the CDR3 reads TGTGCCAGCAGTCTAACAGGAATCTATGGCTACACCTTC. Its translation is CASSLTGIYGYTF.

This clonotype has just a few counts. V is TRBV9 and J is TRBJ2-5, with 7 bases identical to TRBD1. From germline, CDR1 is SGDLS and CDR2 YYNGEE. The CDR3 contains 16 residues. Trimming cost V 4 bases and J 0 bases; bases outside gene matches: 9. The chain's CDR3 is CASSPRGQSYQETQYF. In nucleotides, the CDR3 is TGTGCCAGCAGCCCTAGGGGACAGTCGTACCAAGAGACCCAGTACTTC.

The CDR3 DNA reads as TGTGCCAGCAGCCCAGACCCTGGACAGGGGAGCTATGGCTACACCTTC. This translates into CASSPDPGQGSYGYTF. This chain connects TRBV5-4 to TRBJ1-2; 9 nucleotides align to TRBD1. Unmatched junction bases numbered 11, after V lost 4 bases and J lost 4 bases. This CDR3 contains 16 residues. Germline V gene lookup returns CDR1 SGHNT and CDR2 YYREEE (reference sequence). Filled out from reference TRBV5-4 and TRBJ1-2, the complete variable domain reads ETGVTQSPTHLIKTRGQQVTLRCSSQSGHNTVSWYQQALGQGPQFIFQYYREEENGRGNFPPRFSGLQFPNYSSELNVNALELDDSALYLCASSPDPGQGSYGYTFGSGTRLTVV.

V is TRBV2 and J is TRBJ2-1, with D tentatively TRBD2 (6 bases). V gave up 7 bases and J gave up 9 bases, with 19 bases separating them. In germline, CDR1 is SNHLY, CDR2 FYNNEI. The CDR3 covers 14 residues. The CDR3 region is CASTYWGDEGEQFF. The CDR3 nucleotides are TGTGCCAGCACCTACTGGGGGGACGAGGGTGAGCAGTTCTTC.

The genes are TRBV6-2 or TRBV6-3 and TRBJ1-5; the match to TRBD1 covers 7 bases. In germline, CDR1 is MNHEY, CDR2 SVGEGT. CDR3 length: 15 amino acids. The V and J ends lost 2 bases and 7 bases, in that order; junction bases with no gene match: 8. The CDR3 loop reads CASSYGPTGVQPQHF. The CDR3 DNA reads as TGTGCCAGCAGTTACGGCCCAACAGGGGTCCAGCCCCAGCATTTT.

With respect to this clonotype: Being one base from a much bigger clone, this may be a read error. The chain links TRBV28 to TRBJ2-1, with 8 bases aligning to TRBD2. The germline V gene encodes CDR1 MDHEN and CDR2 SYDVKM. With V trimmed by 5 bases and J by 5 bases, 11 bases remained unmatched. The CDR3 has 16 residues. CDR3 in amino acids: CASSPKLAEKNNEQFF. CDR3 in DNA: TGTGCCAGCAGTCCAAAACTAGCGGAAAAGAACAATGAGCAGTTCTTC.

This clonotype was counted a few times. This rearrangement joins TRBV7-8 to TRBJ1-2; D perhaps matches TRBD1 (5 bases). V was pared by 1 base and J by 6 bases, with 12 bases between. Germline assignment: CDR1 SGHVS and CDR2 FQNEAQ. The CDR3 consists of 14 residues. In DNA, the CDR3 is TGTGCCAGCAGCTTAGTTGCAGGGCCTCATGGCTACACCTTC. Protein: CASSLVAGPHGYTF.

This clonotype was recorded a few times. The V and J genes are TRBV5-5 and TRBJ2-2, with D unresolved. The CDR3 loop spans 16 amino acids. CDR1 is SGHKS and CDR2 is YYEKEE in the germline V gene (reference sequence). The germline V and J ends were trimmed by 4 bases and 0 bases, with 13 bases remaining between them. CDR3: CASSPVIFANTGELFF. The CDR3 DNA is TGTGCCAGCAGCCCCGTGATATTCGCGAACACCGGGGAGCTGTTTTTT. Together with reference TRBV5-5 and TRBJ2-2, the CDR3 gives the full variable domain: DAGVTQSPTHLIKTRGQQVTLRCSPISGHKSVSWYQQVLGQGPQFIFQYYEKEERGRGNFPDRFSARQFPNYSSELNVNALLLGDSALYLCASSPVIFANTGELFFGEGSRLTVL.

The chain joins TRBV11-3 to TRBJ2-3; D is unresolved. The V end was cut by 6 bases, the J end by 4 bases, with 14 bases between. Germline values: CDR1 SGHNT, CDR2 YENEEA. This CDR3 has 14 residues. The CDR3 sequence: CASRPPLEADTQYF. In DNA, the CDR3 is TGTGCCAGCAGACCCCCCCTGGAAGCAGATACGCAGTATTTT.

This clonotype was detected a few times. This sequence joins TRBV14 and TRBJ2-7, with no clear D. The CDR3 is made up of 13 amino acids. Trimming shortened V by 1 base and J by 6 bases, and 10 bases separated the two germline ends. Germline loops: CDR1 SGHDN, CDR2 FVKESK. CDR3 protein: CASSQARRGEQYV. For the CDR3, the DNA is TGTGCCAGCAGCCAAGCACGGAGAGGCGAGCAGTACGTC.

There are a few counts of this clonotype. The chain combines TRBV18 with TRBJ2-2, with TRBD1 as a possible D gene (5 bases). This CDR3 is built from 14 residues. Trimming took 3 bases from V and 6 from J, leaving 11 bases between them. Germline V gene lookup returns CDR1 KGHSH and CDR2 LQKENI. This CDR3 reads CASSPLRGPGELFF. CDR3 bases: TGTGCCAGCTCACCGTTAAGGGGCCCCGGGGAGCTGTTTTTT.

J is TRBJ2-7 and V is TRBV2; D is undetermined. From germline, CDR1 is SNHLY and CDR2 FYNNEI. This CDR3 spans 12 amino acids. Here the CDR3 DNA reads TGTGCCAGCAGAGAAGGGATCTACGAGCAGTACGTC. Translation gives CASREGIYEQYV.

There are a few counts of this clonotype. The chain couples TRBV3-1 to TRBJ1-6; D is perhaps TRBD1 (5 bases). Trimming cost V 3 bases and J 3 bases, with 6 bases left between them. Germline lookup yields CDR1 LGHDT and CDR2 YNNKEL (reference sequence). The CDR3 spans 14 residues. The CDR3 is CASSQGGYNSPLHF. CDR3 nucleotides: TGTGCCAGCAGCCAGGGGGGCTATAATTCACCCCTCCACTTT.

This clonotype was counted only a few times. This sequence joins TRBV7-4 and TRBJ2-3; perhaps TRBD1 as D (5 bases). This CDR3 has 13 amino acids. Germline assignment: CDR1 SGHVT and CDR2 SQSDAQ. V lost 8 bases to trimming and J lost 3 bases, with 12 bases between them. Here the CDR3 DNA reads TGTGCCAGCGTCTCTCAGGGAACAGATACGCAGTATTTT. Translating it yields CASVSQGTDTQYF. Variable domain in full (rest from reference TRBV7-4 and TRBJ2-3): GAGVSQSPRYKVAKRGRDVALRCDSISGHVTLYWYRQTLGQGSEVLTYSQSDAQRDKSGRPSGRFSAERPERSVSTLKIQRTEQGDSAVYLCASVSQGTDTQYFGPGTRLTVL.

This clonotype was detected a few times. The chain carries TRBV11-1 and TRBJ2-7; TRBD2 is a possible D gene (7 bases). Trimming pared 0 bases from V and 1 base from J, leaving 19 bases between. The germline gives CDR1 SGHAT, CDR2 FQDESV (reference sequence). The CDR3 is 18 amino acids. The CDR3 DNA reads TGTGCCAGCAGCTTAGCGGCGTGGGGGGGCCCTCTTTCCTACGAGCAGTACGTC. Residues: CASSLAAWGGPLSYEQYV.

This clonotype was observed a handful of times. J is TRBJ1-6 and V is TRBV19; D is uncertain. Trimming removed 3 bases from V and 6 bases from J, with 3 bases in between. Germline assignment: CDR1 LNHDA and CDR2 SQIVND (reference sequence). The CDR3 length is 12 residues. DNA for the CDR3: TGTGCCAGTAGTATGAGTAATTCACCCCTCCACTTT. It translates to CASSMSNSPLHF. The whole variable domain, filled in from reference TRBV19 and TRBJ1-6, reads DGGITQSPKYLFRKEGQNVTLSCEQNLNHDAMYWYRQDPGQGLRLIYYSQIVNDFQKGDIAEGYSVSREKKESFPLTVTSAQKNPTAFYLCASSMSNSPLHFGNGTRLTVT.

The chain employs TRBV20-1 and TRBJ2-1, with 9 nucleotides matching TRBD2. Unmatched junction bases numbered 3, after V lost 3 bases and J lost 3 bases. This CDR3 region has 14 residues. Per germline, CDR1 DFQATT and CDR2 SNEGSKA (reference sequence). CDR3 amino acids: CSASISGGYNEQFF. DNA of the CDR3: TGCAGTGCTAGCATTAGCGGGGGCTACAATGAGCAGTTCTTC.